A single sample gave rise to the 21 T cell receptor beta chains below, sequenced in a study of T-cell reconstitution after alpha-beta-depleted transplantation in children. For TCRbeta, the library was prepared with unique molecular identifiers. TCRdb reprocessed the PCR reads with MiXCR, giving one entry per CDR3 protein. The sample includes about 540,000 distinct CDR3 sequences, 20% to 30% of them seen just once. The starting material was PBMCs, obtained before TCRalphabeta/CD19-depleted stem cell transplant. Receptors were obtained from a boy younger than two with Wiskott-Aldrich syndrome, due to receive a stem cell transplant.

This clonotype was counted a few times. This chain connects TRBV5-1 to TRBJ1-4; TRBD1 aligns across 7 bases. V gave up 4 bases and J gave up 4 bases; unmatched junction bases: 4. This CDR3 is built from 14 residues. Germline CDR1 and CDR2: SGHRS and YFSETQ. CDR3 sequence: CASSIGTDNEKLFF. CDR3 nucleotides: TGCGCCAGCAGCATTGGGACAGATAATGAAAAACTGTTTTTT.

The chain couples TRBV5-1 to TRBJ1-1, with 10 positions matching TRBD1. Germline V CDR1 and CDR2: SGHRS, YFSETQ. This CDR3 has 19 residues. V shed 1 base and J 1 base; nucleotides not matched to a gene: 13. DNA for the CDR3: TGCGCCAGCAGCTTGTTCCCGGGACAGGGGTTTCGGCCGAACACTGAAGCTTTCTTT. It translates to CASSLFPGQGFRPNTEAFF.

This clonotype appeared many times. The genes are TRBV28 and TRBJ2-7; 9 nucleotides match TRBD2. This CDR3 is built from 17 residues. Losses at the gene ends were 5 bases for V and 3 bases for J; bases not matched to a gene: 14. The germline CDR1 and CDR2 sequences are MDHEN and SYDVKM. The CDR3 bases are TGTGCCAGCAGTCCCAATCTAGCTAGCGGGATTCTCTACGAGCAGTACTTC. It translates to CASSPNLASGILYEQYF.

The rearrangement links TRBV5-8 to TRBJ1-5; tentative D call: TRBD1 (5 bases). V was pared by 1 base and J by 4 bases, with 18 bases between. This CDR3 has 17 residues. The germline V gene encodes CDR1 SGHTS and CDR2 YDEGEE. The CDR3 protein is CASSLTLQVVANQPQHF. The DNA of the CDR3 is TGTGCCAGCAGCTTGACACTACAGGTAGTTGCAAATCAGCCCCAGCATTTT. Full variable domain (remainder filled in from reference TRBV5-8 and TRBJ1-5): EAGVTQSPTHLIKTRGQQATLRCSPISGHTSVYWYQQALGLGLQFLLWYDEGEERNRGNFPPRFSGRQFPNYSSELNVNALELEDSALYLCASSLTLQVVANQPQHFGDGTRLSIL.

This chain uses TRBV5-1 with TRBJ2-3, with TRBD1 matching over 7 bases. The CDR3 loop spans 15 amino acids. V shed 4 bases, J shed 2 bases, and the junction held 7 bases outside the gene matches. CDR1 is SGHRS and CDR2 is YFSETQ in the germline V gene. CDR3 in amino acids: CASSELQGNTDTQYF. The CDR3 DNA sequence: TGCGCCAGCAGCGAACTACAGGGGAACACAGATACGCAGTATTTT.

The chain recombines TRBV20-1 with TRBJ2-2, with D possibly TRBD2 on 5 matching bases. Germline CDR1 reads DFQATT; CDR2 reads SNEGSKA (reference sequence). This CDR3 has 16 residues. V was pared by 3 bases and J by 2 bases, with 16 bases between. The CDR3 nucleotides are TGCAGTGCTAGGGGCGTGAGGACTTCCAACACCGGGGAGCTGTTTTTT. This sequence encodes CSARGVRTSNTGELFF.

The CDR3 loop reads CASSLSTSGVNTGELFF. CDR3 in DNA: TGTGCCAGCAGCCTCTCGACTAGCGGAGTAAACACCGGGGAGCTGTTTTTT. V and J are TRBV7-9 and TRBJ2-2, with TRBD2 identical over 9 bases. The junction had 9 bases not matched to a gene; V was cut back by 5 bases and J by 2 bases. The CDR3 is 17 amino acids. Germline V gene data show CDR1 as SEHNR and CDR2 as FQNEAQ (reference sequence).

The V call is TRBV12-3 or TRBV12-4, the J call TRBJ1-3, with D unclear. The CDR3 is 14 residues long. Trimming stripped 3 bases from V and 2 bases from J, with 8 bases between. DNA of the CDR3: TGTGCCAGCAGTTTGGGGTCTCCTGGAAACACCATATATTTT. Translating gives CASSLGSPGNTIYF.

The chain couples TRBV7-2 to TRBJ2-3; the D is unclear. The length of the CDR3 is 16 residues. Germline CDR1 is SGHTA and CDR2 is FQGNSA. Trimming took 5 bases from V and 2 from J, leaving 17 bases between them. CDR3 DNA sequence: TGTGCCAGCAGCCCACGCGGAAGTCGGATCACAGATACGCAGTATTTT. Translating it yields CASSPRGSRITDTQYF. Full variable domain (outside the CDR3, taken from reference TRBV7-2 and TRBJ2-3): GAGVSQSPSNKVTEKGKDVELRCDPISGHTALYWYRQSLGQGLEFLIYFQGNSAPDKSGLPSDRFSAERTGGSVSTLTIQRTQQEDSAVYLCASSPRGSRITDTQYFGPGTRLTVL.

This clonotype was detected only a few times. The chain recombines TRBV28 with TRBJ2-7; the match to TRBD2 covers 8 bases. The CDR3 totals 15 residues. V lost 5 bases to trimming and J lost 2 bases; unmatched junction nucleotides: 8. Germline V CDR1 and CDR2: MDHEN, SYDVKM. The CDR3 loop reads CASSKFLAGPYEQYF. DNA for the CDR3: TGTGCCAGCAGTAAATTTTTAGCGGGACCCTACGAGCAGTACTTC.

CDR3: CASAMGGLQGHEQYF. The CDR3 DNA reads TGTGCCAGCGCGATGGGGGGCTTACAGGGCCACGAGCAGTACTTC. The chain links TRBV6-1 to TRBJ2-7; D is possibly TRBD1 or TRBD2 (6 bases each). V shed 8 bases and J shed 5 bases, with 22 bases lying between them. The germline gives CDR1 MNHNS, CDR2 SASEGT. The CDR3 is 15 residues long.

This clonotype was counted between two and nine times. The J gene is TRBJ2-6, the V gene TRBV9; D might be TRBD2 (5 bases). V lost 0 bases, J lost 2 bases, and 12 bases lay in between. Germline V gives CDR1 SGDLS, CDR2 YYNGEE. The CDR3 has 17 residues. The CDR3 DNA sequence: TGTGCCAGCAGCGTAGTCGGAGGCCCCACTGGGGCCAACGTCCTGACTTTC. Translating it yields CASSVVGGPTGANVLTF.

The chain links TRBV10-3 to TRBJ2-5; no firm D call. Per germline, CDR1 ENHRY and CDR2 SYGVKD. Trimming left V 5 bases short and J 5 bases short, with 12 bases between. The CDR3 length is 13 residues. Here the CDR3 reads CAISPGLQETQYF. CDR3 coding DNA: TGTGCCATCAGTCCGGGCCTCCAGGAGACCCAGTACTTC.

The CDR3 DNA reads TGCGCCAGCAGCTTGATGGGGGAAAATGGTGAGCAGTACTTC. This translates into CASSLMGENGEQYF. This sequence joins TRBV5-1 and TRBJ2-7; either TRBD1 or TRBD2 may fit D (5 bases each). CDR1 is SGHRS and CDR2 is YFSETQ in the germline V gene. V was clipped by 1 base and J by 7 bases, with 15 bases between them. This CDR3 spans 14 amino acids.

In DNA form, the CDR3 reads TGCGCCAGCAGCTTGGAGACTAGCGCCGAGCAGTACTTC. Translated: CASSLETSAEQYF. The genes are TRBV5-1 and TRBJ2-7, with 8 bases aligning to TRBD2. The CDR3 contains 13 residues. The V and J ends lost 0 bases and 6 bases, in that order; junction bases with no gene match: 2. Germline lookup yields CDR1 SGHRS and CDR2 YFSETQ.

The rearrangement links TRBV11-2 to TRBJ2-7; 8 bases fit TRBD2. This CDR3 region has 15 residues. Germline CDR1 and CDR2: SGHAT and FQNNGV. The J segment lost 3 bases and the V segment lost 7 bases, leaving 11 bases of the junction unmatched. CDR3 nucleotides: TGTGCCAGCAACGCGAGAAGCGGGAGTTTCTACGAGCAGTACTTC. Protein sequence: CASNARSGSFYEQYF.

This clonotype was found a few times. CDR3 loop: CSARVGRSRYEKLFF. DNA of the CDR3: TGCAGTGCTAGAGTGGGCCGGTCACGGTATGAAAAACTGTTTTTT. The chain is built from TRBV20-1 and TRBJ1-4; D is uncertain. CDR3 length: 15 amino acids. The germline V and J ends were trimmed by 1 base and 6 bases, with 15 bases remaining between them. Germline CDR1 is DFQATT and CDR2 is SNEGSKA (reference sequence).

This clonotype turned up a few times. The chain recombines TRBV10-3 with TRBJ2-3, with 11 bases lining up with TRBD2. CDR1 and CDR2 from the germline V gene are ENHRY and SYGVKD. The CDR3 covers 15 residues. Trimming at V came to 6 bases and at J to 2 bases, leaving 4 bases not matched to a gene. As DNA, the CDR3 is TGTGCCATCAGCCGACTAGCGGGGACCACAGATACGCAGTATTTT. Its protein is CAISRLAGTTDTQYF.

The chain is built from TRBV5-1 and TRBJ2-7; 8 bases line up with TRBD1. After removal of 4 bases from V and 3 bases from J, the junction contained 3 bases not matched to a gene. The germline V gene has CDR1 SGHRS and CDR2 YFSETQ. The CDR3 runs to 13 residues. The DNA of the CDR3 is TGCGCCAGCAGCCAAGGGACAGGCTACGAGCAGTACTTC. This sequence encodes CASSQGTGYEQYF.

The chain combines TRBV20-1 with TRBJ1-5; 9 bases match TRBD1. After removal of 6 bases from V and 3 bases from J, the junction contained 6 bases not matched to a gene. The CDR3 sequence is 14 residues long. Germline loops: CDR1 DFQATT, CDR2 SNEGSKA (reference sequence). CDR3 residues: CSAGGTGNNQPQHF. The CDR3 region has the DNA TGCAGTGCGGGCGGGACAGGGAACAATCAGCCCCAGCATTTT.

A remark on this clonotype: The junction differs from germline at one of its ends, possibly a read error. The chain joins TRBV18 to TRBJ2-5; no definite D call. The CDR3 has 13 residues. Germline lookup yields CDR1 KGHSH and CDR2 LQKENI. The CDR3 DNA reads as TGTGCCAGCTCGCCACCCTCCCAAGAGACCCAGTACTTC. It codes for CASSPPSQETQYF.